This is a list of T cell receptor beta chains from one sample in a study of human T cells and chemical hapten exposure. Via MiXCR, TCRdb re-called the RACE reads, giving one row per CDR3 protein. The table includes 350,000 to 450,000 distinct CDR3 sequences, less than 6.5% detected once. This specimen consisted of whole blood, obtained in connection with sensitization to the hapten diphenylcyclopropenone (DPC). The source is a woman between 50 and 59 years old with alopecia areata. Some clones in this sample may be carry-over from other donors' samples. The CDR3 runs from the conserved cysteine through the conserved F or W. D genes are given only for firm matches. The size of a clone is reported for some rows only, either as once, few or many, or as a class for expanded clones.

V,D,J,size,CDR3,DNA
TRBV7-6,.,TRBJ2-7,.,CASSLGNRQTYEQYF,TGTGCCAGCAGCTTAGGAAACAGGCAGACCTACGAGCAGTACTTC
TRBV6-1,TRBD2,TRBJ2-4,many,CASSEVQLAGLAKNIQYF,TGTGCCAGCAGTGAGGTCCAGCTAGCGGGGCTAGCCAAAAACATTCAGTACTTC
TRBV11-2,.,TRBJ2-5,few,CASSLRTVRETQYF,TGTGCCAGCAGCCTACGGACAGTCCGGGAGACCCAGTACTTC
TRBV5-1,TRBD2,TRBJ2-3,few,CASRDGSGRESTDTQYF,TGCGCCAGCAGGGATGGTTCCGGGAGGGAAAGCACAGATACGCAGTATTTT
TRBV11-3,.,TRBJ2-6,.,CASSSSGLPSSGANVLTF,TGTGCCAGCAGTTCCTCAGGTCTTCCTAGCTCTGGGGCCAACGTCCTGACTTTC
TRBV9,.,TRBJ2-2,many,CASSVGTINTGELFF,TGTGCCAGCAGCGTAGGGACCATCAACACCGGGGAGCTGTTTTTT
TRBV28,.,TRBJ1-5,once,CASSPGRNQSQHF,TGTGCCAGCAGTCCCGGACGGAATCAGTCCCAGCATTTT
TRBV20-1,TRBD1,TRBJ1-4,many,CSASWTGGTEKLFF,TGCAGTGCCTCCTGGACAGGGGGTACTGAAAAACTGTTTTTT
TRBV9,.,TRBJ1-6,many,CASSLRVEGNSPLHF,TGTGCCAGCAGCCTCCGGGTCGAGGGGAATTCACCCCTCCACTTT
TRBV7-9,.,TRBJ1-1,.,CASSPVLNTEAFF,TGTGCCAGCAGCCCCGTACTCAACACTGAAGCTTTCTTT
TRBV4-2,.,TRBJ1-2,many,CASSQEIGGIRYGYTF,TGTGCCAGCAGCCAAGAGATTGGCGGGATCCGCTATGGCTACACCTTC
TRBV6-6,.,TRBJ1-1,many,CASHLGGEGTEAFF,TGTGCCAGCCACCTGGGGGGGGAAGGCACTGAAGCTTTCTTT
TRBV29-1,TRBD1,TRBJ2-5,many,CSGWDRGTETQYF,TGCAGCGGGTGGGACAGGGGGACGGAGACCCAGTACTTC
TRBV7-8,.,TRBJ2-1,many,CASSPHLGANNEQFF,TGTGCCAGCAGCCCCCACCTGGGTGCCAACAATGAGCAGTTCTTC
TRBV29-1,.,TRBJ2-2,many,CSASQGVYTGELFF,TGCAGCGCTTCACAGGGCGTGTACACCGGGGAGCTGTTTTTT
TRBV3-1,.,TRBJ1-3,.,CASSQDPRGNTIYF,TGTGCCAGCAGCCAAGATCCTCGAGGAAACACCATATATTTT
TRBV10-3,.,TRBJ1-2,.,CAISGGREGYTF,TGTGCCATCAGTGGGGGCAGGGAAGGCTACACCTTC
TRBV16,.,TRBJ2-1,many,CASSPGSGLFF,TGTGCCAGCAGCCCTGGGTCAGGGCTCTTCTTC
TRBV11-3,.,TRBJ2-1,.,CASSLTAGRNEQFF,TGTGCCAGCAGCTTAACGGCAGGGCGGAATGAGCAGTTCTTC
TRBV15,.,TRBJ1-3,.,CATSRGGLDSGNTIYF,TGTGCCACCAGCAGAGGAGGACTGGACTCTGGAAACACCATATATTTT
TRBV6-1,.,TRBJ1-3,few,CASTATGNTIYF,TGTGCCAGCACCGCCACTGGAAACACCATATATTTT
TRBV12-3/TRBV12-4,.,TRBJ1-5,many,CASSPGGNQPQHF,TGTGCCAGCAGCCCAGGGGGCAATCAGCCCCAGCATTTT
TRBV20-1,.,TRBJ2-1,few,CSGRRGGTYNEQFF,TGCAGTGGGAGGAGAGGGGGGACTTACAATGAGCAGTTCTTC
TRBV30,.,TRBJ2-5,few,CAAWRGRGQETQYF,TGTGCCGCCTGGAGGGGCAGGGGTCAAGAGACCCAGTACTTC
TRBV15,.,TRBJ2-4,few,CATSRPSGPNIQYF,TGTGCCACCAGCAGACCATCCGGACCAAACATTCAGTACTTC
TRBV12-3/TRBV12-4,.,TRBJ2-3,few,CASTLRGALSDTQYF,TGTGCCAGCACCCTTAGGGGGGCCTTATCAGATACGCAGTATTTT
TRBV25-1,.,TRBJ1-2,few,CASSRITTVTFGYTF,TGTGCCAGCAGCCGGATAACGACAGTTACCTTTGGCTACACCTTC
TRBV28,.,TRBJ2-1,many,CASSLTLDEQFF,TGTGCCAGCAGTTTAACTCTTGATGAGCAGTTCTTC
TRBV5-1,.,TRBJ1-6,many,CASSLSPDSPLHF,TGCGCCAGCAGCTTGAGTCCCGATTCACCCCTCCACTTT
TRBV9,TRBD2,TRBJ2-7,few,CASSNHRTSGSYEQYF,TGTGCCAGCAGCAACCATCGGACTAGCGGGAGTTACGAGCAGTACTTC
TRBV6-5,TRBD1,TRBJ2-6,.,CASSLQGALGANVLTF,TGTGCCAGCAGTTTACAGGGGGCGCTGGGGGCCAACGTCCTGACTTTC
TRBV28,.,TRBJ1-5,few,CASSFPGIGSNQPQHF,TGTGCCAGCAGTTTTCCGGGAATCGGGAGCAATCAGCCCCAGCATTTT
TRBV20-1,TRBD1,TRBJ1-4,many,CSAVGTGSNKGEKLFF,TGCAGTGCCGTAGGGACAGGGTCTAATAAGGGCGAAAAACTGTTTTTT
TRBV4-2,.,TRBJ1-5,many,CASSQVYGRGENQPQHF,TGTGCCAGCAGCCAAGTGTACGGCCGCGGAGAAAATCAGCCCCAGCATTTT
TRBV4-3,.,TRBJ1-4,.,CASSQDSLIQANEKLFF,TGCGCCAGCAGCCAAGATTCGTTAATCCAGGCTAATGAAAAACTGTTTTTT
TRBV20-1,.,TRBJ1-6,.,CSARDSQNNSPLHF,TGCAGTGCTAGAGATAGCCAGAATAATTCACCCCTCCACTTT
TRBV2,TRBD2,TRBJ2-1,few,CASSETSAVNEQFF,TGTGCCAGCAGTGAAACTAGCGCGGTTAATGAGCAGTTCTTC
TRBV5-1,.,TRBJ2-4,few,CASSFWDGRRNIQYF,TGCGCCAGCAGCTTTTGGGACGGCCGCAGGAACATTCAGTACTTC
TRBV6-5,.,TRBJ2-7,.,CASSPDPALRYEQYF,TGTGCCAGCAGCCCCGACCCCGCCCTCCGCTACGAGCAGTACTTC
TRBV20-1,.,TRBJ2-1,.,CSLPGSRSGAYNEQFF,TGCAGTCTCCCTGGTAGCCGGTCGGGGGCCTACAATGAGCAGTTCTTC
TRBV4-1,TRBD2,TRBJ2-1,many,CASSQDLLAGGYNEQFF,TGCGCCAGCAGCCAAGACCTACTAGCGGGGGGTTACAATGAGCAGTTCTTC
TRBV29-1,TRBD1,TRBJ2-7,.,CSGGTGIATYEQYF,TGCAGCGGGGGGACAGGGATCGCCACCTACGAGCAGTACTTC
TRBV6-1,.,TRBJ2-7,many,CASQPAALGGEQYF,TGTGCCTCTCAACCGGCGGCGCTCGGGGGCGAGCAGTACTTC
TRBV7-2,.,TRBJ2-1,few,CASSFEPRGYNNEQFF,TGTGCCAGCAGCTTTGAGCCGCGGGGTTACAACAATGAGCAGTTCTTC
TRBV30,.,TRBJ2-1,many,CAWSPWVYNEQFF,TGTGCCTGGAGTCCCTGGGTTTATAATGAGCAGTTCTTC
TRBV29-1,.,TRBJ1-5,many,CSVEWAQNQPQHF,TGCAGCGTTGAATGGGCCCAAAATCAGCCCCAGCATTTT
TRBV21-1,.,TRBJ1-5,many,CASSTIPGTFYQPQHF,TGTGCCAGCAGCACCATTCCCGGGACATTTTATCAGCCCCAGCATTTT
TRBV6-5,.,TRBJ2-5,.,CASRPGGVAVPETQYF,TGTGCCAGCAGGCCCGGAGGGGTAGCGGTCCCAGAGACCCAGTACTTC
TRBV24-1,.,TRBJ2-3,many,CATSDLRDTQYF,TGTGCCACCAGTGATTTGCGAGATACGCAGTATTTT
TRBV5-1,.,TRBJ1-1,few,CASSQKQGLNTEAFF,TGCGCCAGCAGCCAGAAACAGGGTTTGAACACTGAAGCTTTCTTT